Only a few counts were recorded for the clone carrying this T cell receptor (beta chain). Antigen: not known. TCRdb passed the reads through MiXCR, listing each CDR3 protein once. The data hold roughly 730,000 distinct CDR3 sequences, with roughly 36% observed a single time. This entry is derived from a study of T cell repertoires in cytomegalovirus infection. Across the study: Recently identified HLA-C-restricted CMV epitopes and well-studied HLA-B-restricted CMV epitopes were used by the study. Matching HLA type, along with CMV infection, was indicated by public TCR beta signatures.

Germline-derived CDR1 and CDR2 are ENHRY and SYGVKD. Trimming shortened V by 3 bases and J by 7 bases, and 21 bases separated the two germline ends. This CDR3 is built from 16 residues. Study-wide findings and caveats: CMV carriers having the relevant HLA were flagged by cumulative public TCR beta family frequency. Clonotype analysis showed dominance of the ex vivo response by HLA-C-restricted CMV-specific TCR beta clonotypes.

The chain is built from TRBV10-3 and TRBJ2-5; unclear D gene. The sequence was collected from a human donor in good health (CMV status not recorded). Some clones in this sample may be carry-over from other donors' samples. The source was cultured PBMCs, collected from culture after CMV antigen stimulation. This CDR3 reads CAISDSNMATNWTQYF. In DNA form, the CDR3 reads TGTGCCATCAGTGATAGTAACATGGCTACGAACTGGACCCAGTACTTC.